Listed below are T cell receptor beta chains from one sample, sequenced in a study of T-cell memory formation after mild COVID-19. TCRdb ran MiXCR on the 5' RACE reads and lists one entry per CDR3 protein. Of a few hundred thousand distinct CDR3 sequences in the sample, approximately 7.6% were seen once. The sequenced material came from PBMCs or a T cell subset sorted from them (not recorded which). These receptors were collected from a man younger than 35 who had mild COVID-19 (a few samples of this study predate the infection). Cell type and time point are not known. The CDR3 runs from the conserved cysteine through the conserved F or W. Fields, in order: V gene, J gene, clone size, D gene, CDR3 protein, CDR3 DNA. D genes are given only for firm matches. Where a row states a size, it is once, few, many or the class of an expanded clone; other rows omit it.

v_gene: TRBV7-2
j_gene: TRBJ2-3
abundance: few
d_gene: TRBD2
CDR3aa: CASRRGLGGGDTQYF
CDR3nt: TGTGCCAGCAGGAGGGGACTAGGCGGGGGGGATACGCAGTATTTT

v_gene: TRBV5-1
j_gene: TRBJ1-1
abundance: many
d_gene: .
CDR3aa: CASSLAFRVQGGTEAFF
CDR3nt: TGCGCCAGCAGCTTGGCGTTTCGGGTCCAGGGCGGAACTGAAGCTTTCTTT

v_gene: TRBV2
j_gene: TRBJ2-1
abundance: .
d_gene: .
CDR3aa: CASSEGTAFGQFF
CDR3nt: TGTGCCAGCAGTGAAGGGACTGCTTTTGGGCAGTTCTTC

v_gene: TRBV20-1
j_gene: TRBJ2-1
abundance: .
d_gene: .
CDR3aa: CSARGALSYNEQFF
CDR3nt: TGCAGTGCTAGAGGGGCCTTGTCCTACAATGAGCAGTTCTTC

v_gene: TRBV18
j_gene: TRBJ2-3
abundance: .
d_gene: TRBD2
CDR3aa: CASSPPRSRGSTTDTQYF
CDR3nt: TGTGCCAGCTCACCACCGCGGTCGCGGGGGTCGACCACAGATACGCAGTATTTT

v_gene: TRBV5-1
j_gene: TRBJ2-7
abundance: few
d_gene: TRBD1
CDR3aa: CASSKGQVYAQYF
CDR3nt: TGCGCCAGCAGCAAAGGACAGGTCTACGCGCAGTACTTC

v_gene: TRBV12-3/TRBV12-4
j_gene: TRBJ2-4
abundance: many
d_gene: .
CDR3aa: CASSFWAGNIQYF
CDR3nt: TGTGCCAGCAGTTTTTGGGCAGGAAACATTCAGTACTTC

v_gene: TRBV6-5
j_gene: TRBJ2-3
abundance: many
d_gene: .
CDR3aa: CASSYIGGRGGKLDTQYF
CDR3nt: TGTGCCAGCAGTTACATTGGGGGGAGAGGGGGGAAATTAGATACGCAGTATTTT

v_gene: TRBV14
j_gene: TRBJ1-2
abundance: few
d_gene: TRBD1
CDR3aa: CARRGTGVGLDGYTF
CDR3nt: TGTGCCAGGAGAGGGACAGGCGTGGGTTTGGACGGCTACACCTTC

v_gene: TRBV11-2
j_gene: TRBJ2-3
abundance: .
d_gene: .
CDR3aa: CASSVGAVPEGDTQYF
CDR3nt: TGTGCCAGCAGCGTAGGGGCGGTCCCTGAGGGGGATACGCAGTATTTT

v_gene: TRBV27
j_gene: TRBJ2-3
abundance: once
d_gene: TRBD2
CDR3aa: CAIRSGWAADTQYF
CDR3nt: TGTGCCATCCGTAGCGGGTGGGCCGCAGATACGCAGTATTTT

v_gene: TRBV6-5
j_gene: TRBJ1-3
abundance: few
d_gene: .
CDR3aa: CASSLEGRFSGNTIYF
CDR3nt: TGTGCCAGCAGCCTCGAAGGACGGTTCTCTGGAAACACCATATATTTT

v_gene: TRBV6-5
j_gene: TRBJ2-7
abundance: once
d_gene: .
CDR3aa: CASSYAFTYEQYF
CDR3nt: TGTGCCAGCAGTTACGCGTTCACCTACGAGCAGTACTTC

v_gene: TRBV6-1
j_gene: TRBJ2-7
abundance: few
d_gene: .
CDR3aa: CASSAALGAYEQYF
CDR3nt: TGTGCCAGCAGCGCGGCCTTGGGAGCCTACGAGCAGTACTTC

v_gene: TRBV9
j_gene: TRBJ1-1
abundance: few
d_gene: TRBD1
CDR3aa: CASSVEGDRGPNTEAFF
CDR3nt: TGTGCCAGCAGCGTAGAAGGGGACAGGGGACCGAACACTGAAGCTTTCTTT

v_gene: TRBV3-1
j_gene: TRBJ1-1
abundance: few
d_gene: .
CDR3aa: CASSQATDEAFF
CDR3nt: TGTGCCAGCAGCCAAGCAACTGATGAAGCTTTCTTT

v_gene: TRBV5-5
j_gene: TRBJ2-3
abundance: few
d_gene: .
CDR3aa: CASSLDPVSTDTQYF
CDR3nt: TGTGCCAGCAGCTTGGATCCGGTCAGCACAGATACGCAGTATTTT

v_gene: TRBV20-1
j_gene: TRBJ1-4
abundance: .
d_gene: .
CDR3aa: CSARAGAGPEKLFF
CDR3nt: TGCAGTGCTAGAGCAGGGGCAGGTCCCGAAAAACTGTTTTTT

v_gene: TRBV25-1
j_gene: TRBJ2-3
abundance: .
d_gene: TRBD1
CDR3aa: CASKQGFSTDTQYF
CDR3nt: TGTGCCAGCAAACAGGGGTTCAGCACAGATACGCAGTATTTT